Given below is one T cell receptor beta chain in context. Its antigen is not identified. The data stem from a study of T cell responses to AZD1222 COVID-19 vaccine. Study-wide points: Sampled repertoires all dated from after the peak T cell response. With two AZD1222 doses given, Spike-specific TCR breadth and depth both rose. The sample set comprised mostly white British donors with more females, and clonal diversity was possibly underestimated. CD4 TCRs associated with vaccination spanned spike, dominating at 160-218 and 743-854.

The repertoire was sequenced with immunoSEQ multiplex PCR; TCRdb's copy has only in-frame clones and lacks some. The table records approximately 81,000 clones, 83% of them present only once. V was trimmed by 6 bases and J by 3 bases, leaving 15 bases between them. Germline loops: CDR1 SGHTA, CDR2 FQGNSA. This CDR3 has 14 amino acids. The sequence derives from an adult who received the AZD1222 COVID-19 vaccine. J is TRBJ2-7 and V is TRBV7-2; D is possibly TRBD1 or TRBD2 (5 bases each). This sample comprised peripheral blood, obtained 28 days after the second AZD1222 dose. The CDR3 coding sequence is TGTGCCAGCAGACGGGACCCCGGCAGCTACGAGCAGTACTTC. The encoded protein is CASRRDPGSYEQYF.